This TCR beta chain was identified in a study of cytomegalovirus exposure and HLA in healthy donors. The PCR ran on 60 Vbeta and 13 Jbeta primers. TCRdb's copy holds only in-frame clones and misses some; the assay was immunoSEQ multiplex PCR. Here the sample spans over 30,000 clones, 80% to 90% being singletons. Germline CDR1 reads GTSNPN; CDR2 reads SVGIG (reference sequence). Trimming shortened V by 2 bases and J by 0 bases, and 10 bases separated the two germline ends. CDR3 length: 14 amino acids. The TCR originated in a woman aged 40 to 49 in good health and CMV-seropositive. The sample taken for sequencing was PBMCs. The chain is built from TRBV30 and TRBJ1-1; perhaps TRBD1 as D (6 bases). The CDR3: CAWSHRVVNTEAFF. CDR3 in DNA: TGTGCCTGGAGTCACAGGGTTGTGAACACTGAAGCTTTCTTT.